The 10 T cell receptor beta chains in this list originate from one sample, sequenced in a study of T cell repertoires in cytomegalovirus infection. TCRdb passed the reads through MiXCR, listing each CDR3 protein once. Of tens of thousands of distinct CDR3 sequences in the sample, approximately 46% are singletons; the top ten hold about 94%. No cognate antigen is known for these TCRs. Sequences were derived from CD8+ T cells from cultured PBMCs, sampled from culture after CMV antigen stimulation. These receptors were obtained from a human donor in good health (CMV status not recorded). Some clones in this sample may be carry-over from other donors' samples.

The chain combines TRBV9 with TRBJ2-1; 10 positions match TRBD1. The CDR3 totals 15 residues. Germline CDR1 is SGDLS and CDR2 is YYNGEE. Germline trimming cut 0 bases from V and 5 bases from J; bases unmatched to any gene: 2. The CDR3 spells CASSVAGTGDNEQFF. CDR3 in DNA: TGTGCCAGCAGCGTAGCAGGGACAGGGGACAATGAGCAGTTCTTC. Using reference TRBV9 and TRBJ2-1 for the parts outside the CDR3, the full variable domain is DSGVTQTPKHLITATGQRVTLRCSPRSGDLSVYWYQQSLDQGLQFLIQYYNGEERAKGNILERFSAQQFPDLHSELNLSSLELGDSALYFCASSVAGTGDNEQFFGPGTRLTVL.

This clonotype has ten or more counts. The rearrangement links TRBV6-5 to TRBJ2-1; TRBD2 might be the D (5 bases). The CDR3 is 12 amino acids. CDR1 MNHEY and CDR2 SVGAGI come from the germline V gene. V dropped 6 bases and J dropped 9 bases, with 12 bases sitting between them. The CDR3 DNA is TGTGCCAGCAGGCCTGCGGCGGGTGAGCAGTTCTTC. The encoded protein is CASRPAAGEQFF.

The gene calls are TRBV7-9 and TRBJ2-7; D assignment may be TRBD1 or TRBD2 (6 bases each). Germline loops: CDR1 SEHNR, CDR2 FQNEAQ (reference sequence). Trimming stripped 4 bases from V and 2 bases from J, with 15 bases between. This CDR3 has 15 residues. CDR3 DNA sequence: TGTGCCAGCAGCTCCGTAGGAGGGGGGACCTACGAGCAGTACTTC. Translated: CASSSVGGGTYEQYF.

V and J are TRBV6-4 and TRBJ2-1; a possible D gene is TRBD1 (6 bases). This CDR3 is 15 amino acids long. Trimming removed 8 bases from V and 0 bases from J, with 14 bases in between. Germline V gives CDR1 MRHNA, CDR2 SNTAGT. The CDR3 DNA is TGTGCCAGCGGAACAGGGTCCAGCTCCTACAATGAGCAGTTCTTC. It is translated as CASGTGSSSYNEQFF.

This clonotype showed up just a few times. The chain is built from TRBV12-3 or TRBV12-4 and TRBJ2-5; 8 nucleotides align to TRBD1. The CDR3 is 13 amino acids. V dropped 11 bases and J dropped 3; count of bases not matched to a gene: 8. The DNA for the CDR3 is TGTGCCGTCAAACAGGGGGTAGAAGAGACCCAGTACTTC. Amino acid sequence: CAVKQGVEETQYF.

Only a few counts were recorded for this clonotype. J is TRBJ2-7 and V is TRBV7-6; TRBD2 might be the D (6 bases). This CDR3 comprises 16 residues. Trimming removed 2 bases at V and 3 bases at J, with 17 bases between. Germline CDR1 reads SGHVS; CDR2 reads FNYEAQ. The CDR3: CASSLLGEDSFYEQYF. The CDR3 DNA reads as TGTGCCAGCAGCTTATTAGGGGAGGACTCCTTCTACGAGCAGTACTTC.

This clonotype appeared a few times. The chain combines TRBV27 with TRBJ2-1; D possibly corresponds to TRBD1 (6 bases). V was cut by 4 bases and J by 8 bases, with 6 bases left in between. Germline-derived CDR1 and CDR2 are MNHEY and SMNVEV (reference sequence). The CDR3 runs 11 residues. The CDR3 DNA is TGTGCCAGCAGTTCAGGGGATGAGCAGTTCTTC. This translates into CASSSGDEQFF.

Ten or more counts support this clonotype. The chain uses TRBV7-6 and TRBJ2-1, with TRBD2 matching 8 bases. Unmatched junction bases numbered 8, after V lost 4 bases and J lost 0 bases. Germline values: CDR1 SGHVS, CDR2 FNYEAQ. CDR3 length: 17 amino acids. The CDR3 loop is CASSSLAEASSYNEQFF. For the CDR3, the DNA is TGTGCCAGCAGCTCACTAGCGGAGGCGAGCTCCTACAATGAGCAGTTCTTC.

V usage is TRBV4-3 and J usage is TRBJ2-7; 8 bases are shared with TRBD1. This CDR3 region has 14 residues. V gave up 2 bases and J gave up 4 bases; unmatched junction bases: 4. Per germline, CDR1 LGHNA and CDR2 YSLEER. The CDR3: CASSQSGQDYEQYF. The CDR3 DNA reads TGCGCCAGCAGCCAATCGGGACAGGATTACGAGCAGTACTTC.

At least ten counts were recorded for this clonotype. The CDR3 DNA is TGTGCCAGCAGCACGCAACAGGGGAATGGCTACACCTTC. This translates into CASSTQQGNGYTF. The rearrangement joins TRBV11-2 to TRBJ1-2; 7 bases agree with TRBD1. V shed 5 bases and J 6 bases; nucleotides not matched to a gene: 6. This CDR3 has 13 amino acids. Germline CDR1 and CDR2: SGHAT and FQNNGV.